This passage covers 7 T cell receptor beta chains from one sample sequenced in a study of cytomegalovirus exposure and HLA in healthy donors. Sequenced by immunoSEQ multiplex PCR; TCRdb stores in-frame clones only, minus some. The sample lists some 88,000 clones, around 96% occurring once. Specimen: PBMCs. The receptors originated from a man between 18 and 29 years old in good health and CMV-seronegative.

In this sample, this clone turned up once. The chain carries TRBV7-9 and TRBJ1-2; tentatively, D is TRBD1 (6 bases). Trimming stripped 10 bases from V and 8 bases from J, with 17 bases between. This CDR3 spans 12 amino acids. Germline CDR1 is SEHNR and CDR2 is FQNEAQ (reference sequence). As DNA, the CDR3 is TGTGCCATTGCCGCGGGGGGCAGAGGCTACACCTTC. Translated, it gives CAIAAGGRGYTF.

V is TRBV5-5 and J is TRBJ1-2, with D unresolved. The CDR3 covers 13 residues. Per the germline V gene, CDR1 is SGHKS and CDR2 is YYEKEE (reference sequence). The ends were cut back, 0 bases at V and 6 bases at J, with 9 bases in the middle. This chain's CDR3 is CASSLVQADGYTF. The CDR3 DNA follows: TGTGCCAGCAGCTTGGTTCAGGCTGATGGCTACACCTTC.

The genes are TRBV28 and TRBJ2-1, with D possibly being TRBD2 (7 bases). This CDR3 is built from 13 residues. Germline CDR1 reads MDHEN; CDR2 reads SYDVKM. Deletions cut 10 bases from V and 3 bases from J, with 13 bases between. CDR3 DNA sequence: TGTGCCACCAGGGGAGGGGACTACAATGAGCAGTTCTTC. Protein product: CATRGGDYNEQFF.

The CDR3 coding sequence is TGTGCCAGCAGCTCATGGACAGGCGAAGCTTTCTTT. The encoded protein is CASSSWTGEAFF. The chain is built from TRBV6-5 and TRBJ1-1; 7 nucleotides line up with TRBD1. With 6 bases clipped from V and 8 bases from J, the junction kept 6 bases outside the gene matches. Looked up from germline, CDR1 is MNHEY and CDR2 is SVGAGI. The length of the CDR3 is 12 residues.

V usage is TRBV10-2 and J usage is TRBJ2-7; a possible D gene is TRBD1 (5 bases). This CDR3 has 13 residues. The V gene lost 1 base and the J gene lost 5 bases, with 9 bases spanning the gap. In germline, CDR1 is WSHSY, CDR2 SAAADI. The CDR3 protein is CASSELAGNEQYV. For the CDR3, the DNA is TGCGCCAGCAGTGAGTTAGCAGGGAACGAGCAGTACGTC.

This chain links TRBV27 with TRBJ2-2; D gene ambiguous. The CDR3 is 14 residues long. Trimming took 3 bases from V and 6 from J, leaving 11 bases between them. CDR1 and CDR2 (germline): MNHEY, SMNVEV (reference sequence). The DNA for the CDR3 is TGTGCCAGCAGTTTCTCAACCGGTCCCGGGGAGCTGTTTTTT. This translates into CASSFSTGPGELFF.

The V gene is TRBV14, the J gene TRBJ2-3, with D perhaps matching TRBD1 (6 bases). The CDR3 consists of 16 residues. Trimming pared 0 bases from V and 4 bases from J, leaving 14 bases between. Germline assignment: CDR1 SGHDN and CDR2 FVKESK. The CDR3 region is CASSQEVARGPDTQYF. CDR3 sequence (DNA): TGTGCCAGCAGCCAAGAAGTCGCCAGGGGACCAGATACGCAGTATTTT.